The clone carrying this TCR beta chain was detected ten times or more. This record comes from a study of neurological immune-mediated disorders. It was from 2 million PBMCs stored at -80 C that the unsorted libraries were obtained. TCRdb reanalysed the 5' RACE reads using MiXCR and keeps one entry per CDR3 protein. The table includes approximately 90,000 distinct CDR3 sequences, 3% to 4% detected once. The CDR3 has 16 amino acids. V lost 4 bases to trimming and J lost 3 bases; unmatched junction nucleotides: 12. Germline values: CDR1 LGHDT, CDR2 YNNKEL (reference sequence). The V and J genes are TRBV3-1 and TRBJ2-7, with 7 bases aligning to TRBD1. This clonotype was obtained from a young woman with multiple sclerosis. Sequenced input: PBMCs. The CDR3 loop is CASSRTGTAKIYEQYF. The CDR3 DNA sequence: TGTGCCAGCAGCCGAACCGGGACAGCGAAGATCTACGAGCAGTACTTC.